These 21 T cell receptor beta chains were all obtained from the same sample, sequenced in a study of blood T cell repertoires in COVID-19. Libraries were prepared by immunoSEQ multiplex PCR; TCRdb keeps only in-frame clonotypes and omits some of them. This sample has some 150,000 clones; approximately 90% occur once, and the top ten carry 11%. Sequenced input: peripheral blood. Source of these receptors: an elderly woman with acute or convalescent COVID-19.

The chain uses TRBV4-1 and TRBJ2-7; TRBD2 agrees at 7 bases. Germline CDR1 reads MGHRA; CDR2 reads YSYEKL. This CDR3 has 14 amino acids. The V and J ends lost 4 bases and 6 bases, in that order; junction bases with no gene match: 9. CDR3 sequence reads: CASSLSGGGGEQYF. The CDR3 nucleotides read TGCGCCAGCAGCCTGTCGGGGGGTGGAGGCGAGCAGTACTTC.

This rearrangement joins TRBV5-4 to TRBJ2-3; 8 positions match TRBD1. The germline V gene encodes CDR1 SGHNT and CDR2 YYREEE (reference sequence). The CDR3 extends over 17 amino acids. The V gene end was trimmed by 5 bases and the J gene end by 0 bases; junction bases not matched to a gene: 11. The CDR3 reads CASRERTGTHSTDTQYF. CDR3 bases: TGTGCCAGCAGGGAACGGACAGGGACCCACAGCACAGATACGCAGTATTTT.

The J gene is TRBJ2-2, the V gene TRBV28; 8 nucleotides align to TRBD2. Trimming took 7 bases from V and 0 from J; bases not matched to a gene: 13. The CDR3 consists of 18 residues. Germline CDR1 MDHEN, CDR2 SYDVKM. The DNA for the CDR3 is TGTGCCAGCACCGCCCCCCCGGGACTAGAAACGAACACCGGGGAGCTGTTTTTT. This codes for CASTAPPGLETNTGELFF.

The chain is built from TRBV7-2 and TRBJ2-3, with 9 nucleotides matching TRBD1. After removal of 4 bases from V and 0 bases from J, the junction contained 2 bases not matched to a gene. The CDR3 spans 15 residues. Germline CDR1 and CDR2: SGHTA and FQGNSA. DNA of the CDR3: TGTGCCAGCAGCTCACAGGGGGCGAGCACAGATACGCAGTATTTT. Amino acids: CASSSQGASTDTQYF.

The rearrangement joins TRBV2 to TRBJ1-1; the D gene is possibly TRBD1 (5 bases). This CDR3 spans 12 amino acids. The V end was cut by 6 bases, the J end by 6 bases, with 11 bases between. Germline V gene sequence: CDR1 SNHLY, CDR2 FYNNEI. The CDR3 loop is CASSQQDAEAFF. The CDR3 coding sequence is TGTGCCAGCAGCCAACAGGACGCTGAAGCTTTCTTT.

V and J are TRBV29-1 and TRBJ2-1, with D perhaps TRBD2 (6 bases). The CDR3 is made up of 16 amino acids. With 4 bases removed from V and 1 base from J, the gap between germline ends came to 17 bases. Germline values: CDR1 SQVTM, CDR2 ANQGSEA. CDR3 region: CSVVTSRAISYNEQFF. The CDR3 nucleotides are TGCAGCGTTGTAACTAGCCGCGCAATTTCCTACAATGAGCAGTTCTTC.

The chain recombines TRBV27 with TRBJ2-3; unclear D gene. V was trimmed by 2 bases and J by 2 bases, leaving 8 bases between them. CDR1 is MNHEY and CDR2 is SMNVEV in the germline V gene (reference sequence). This CDR3 comprises 14 residues. The CDR3 sequence: CASSLTHPTDTQYF. CDR3 bases: TGTGCCAGCAGTTTAACACACCCCACAGATACGCAGTATTTT.

This chain connects TRBV2 to TRBJ1-2, with 12 bases matching TRBD1. CDR3 size: 17 residues. The V gene end was trimmed by 6 bases and the J gene end by 4 bases; junction bases not matched to a gene: 12. Germline-derived CDR1 and CDR2 are SNHLY and FYNNEI. This CDR3 reads CASSSSGTGGSLYGYTF. In DNA form, the CDR3 reads TGTGCCAGCAGCTCTTCCGGGACAGGGGGCAGCCTCTATGGCTACACCTTC.

The CDR3 coding sequence is TGCGCCAGCAGCTTGGGAGGGACAGGGAAGAACGAGCAGTACTTC. This sequence encodes CASSLGGTGKNEQYF. V is TRBV5-1 and J is TRBJ2-7, with 9 bases matching TRBD1. Germline V gives CDR1 SGHRS, CDR2 YFSETQ. CDR3 length equals 15 residues. The J segment lost 5 bases and the V segment lost 0 bases, leaving 6 bases of the junction unmatched.

The genes are TRBV3-1 (or the pseudogene TRBV3-2) and TRBJ1-3, with D perhaps TRBD1 (5 bases). Germline V gene lookup returns CDR1 LGHDT and CDR2 YNNKEL (reference sequence). The V gene lost 5 bases and the J gene lost 4 bases, with 15 bases spanning the gap. This CDR3 is built from 15 residues. CDR3 DNA: TGTGCCAGCAGCTCTTGGGGGGGGAGCGGAAACACCATATATTTT. Residues: CASSSWGGSGNTIYF.

The chain recombines TRBV5-1 with TRBJ1-2; 9 bases are a match to TRBD1. Per germline, CDR1 SGHRS and CDR2 YFSETQ. There are 14 residues in the CDR3. The trim removed 4 bases at V and 6 bases at J, leaving 7 bases unmatched. The DNA for the CDR3 is TGCGCCAGCAGCACCCAACAGGGGGCGCATGGCTACACCTTC. It yields the protein CASSTQQGAHGYTF.

This chain links TRBV6-5 with TRBJ1-2; D remains ambiguous. V lost 2 bases to trimming and J lost 7 bases, with 11 bases between them. This CDR3 contains 13 residues. From germline, CDR1 is MNHEY and CDR2 SVGAGI. In nucleotides, the CDR3 is TGTGCCAGCAGTTACAGGGAAAGCGGTGGCTACACCTTC. Amino acids: CASSYRESGGYTF.

The chain recombines TRBV3-1 (or the pseudogene TRBV3-2) with TRBJ1-5; 9 bases line up with TRBD1. Germline values: CDR1 LGHDT, CDR2 YNNKEL (reference sequence). Germline trimming cut 5 bases from V and 7 bases from J; bases unmatched to any gene: 3. The CDR3 length is 13 residues. CDR3: CASSSQGAQPQHF. Written as DNA, the CDR3 is TGTGCCAGCAGCTCACAGGGGGCCCAGCCCCAGCATTTT.

The chain has TRBV7-8 and TRBJ1-1; the D gene is possibly TRBD1 (6 bases). Germline V lookup: CDR1 SGHVS, CDR2 FQNEAQ. Trimming cost V 10 bases and J 5 bases, with 14 bases left between them. This CDR3 is 12 amino acids long. The CDR3 sequence: CATQGQSTEAFF. The CDR3 nucleotides read TGTGCCACACAGGGCCAGAGTACTGAAGCTTTCTTT.

The rearrangement uses TRBV25-1 and TRBJ1-1; possible D gene TRBD1, 6 bases. The V gene lost 6 bases and the J gene lost 11 bases, with 16 bases spanning the gap. The length of the CDR3 is 12 residues. Germline V gene lookup returns CDR1 MGHDK and CDR2 SYGVNS. The CDR3 sequence: CASRLNREKAFF. The CDR3 DNA sequence: TGTGCCAGCAGGTTAAACAGGGAGAAGGCTTTCTTT.

The gene calls are TRBV6-1 and TRBJ1-6, with 7 bases fitting TRBD1. Per germline, CDR1 MNHNS and CDR2 SASEGT. This CDR3 has 14 amino acids. V lost 3 bases, J lost 6 bases, and 2 bases stayed unmatched. For the CDR3, the DNA is TGTGCCAGCAGTGAGGACAGGTTTAATTCACCCCTCCACTTT. Translating gives CASSEDRFNSPLHF.

This chain uses TRBV21-1 with TRBJ1-3; TRBD1, the table's D call, was not compared with the DNA. TRBV21-1 is listed as a pseudogene. This CDR3 region has 14 residues. The CDR3 DNA reads TGTGCCAGTAAGAACAGGGCCTCTGGAAACACCATATATTTT. Residues: CASKNRASGNTIYF.

This clone appeared a single time. V is TRBV19 and J is TRBJ1-1, with 9 bases fitting TRBD1. Germline CDR1 and CDR2: LNHDA and SQIVND (reference sequence). This CDR3 is built from 18 residues. V lost 8 bases to trimming and J lost 1 base; unmatched junction nucleotides: 17. CDR3 loop: CASQYFPGTGYGNTEAFF. In DNA form, the CDR3 reads TGTGCCAGTCAATATTTTCCCGGGACAGGGTATGGGAACACTGAAGCTTTCTTT.

Only one count was recorded for this clone. This chain connects TRBV27 to TRBJ1-5, with TRBD1 identical over 8 bases. This CDR3 spans 16 amino acids. CDR1 is MNHEY, CDR2 SMNVEV, per germline (reference sequence). The J segment lost 5 bases and the V segment lost 0 bases, leaving 6 bases of the junction unmatched. CDR3 sequence: CASSLSRAGGYQPQHF. CDR3 DNA sequence: TGTGCCAGCAGTTTATCTAGGGCAGGGGGCTATCAGCCCCAGCATTTT.

This chain joins TRBV18 and TRBJ1-4, with 9 bases aligning to TRBD1. Germline CDR1 and CDR2: KGHSH and LQKENI. The ends lost 5 bases at V and 7 bases at J; junction bases unmatched: 11. There are 16 residues in the CDR3. CDR3 residues: CASSSGILGQGEKLFF. The CDR3 coding sequence is TGTGCCAGCTCATCCGGCATCCTGGGACAGGGTGAAAAACTGTTTTTT.

This sequence joins TRBV7-2 and TRBJ2-3, with D tentatively TRBD2 (5 bases). The CDR3 is 14 amino acids. V lost 7 bases and J lost 4, with 15 bases in between. The germline V gene has CDR1 SGHTA and CDR2 FQGNSA. The CDR3 DNA sequence: TGTGCCAGCAAATGGATGCTCGGGGCAGATACGCAGTATTTT. Encoded protein: CASKWMLGADTQYF.